The text below deals with one T cell receptor beta chain. The data originate from a study of T cell responses to AZD1222 COVID-19 vaccine. CDR3 length: 17 residues. Per germline, CDR1 SGHRS and CDR2 YFSETQ. V gave up 0 bases and J gave up 2 bases; unmatched junction bases: 9. Profiling relied on immunoSEQ multiplex PCR, and the TCRdb table lists in-frame clones only, not all of them. The repertoire has roughly 100,000 clones, 90% of them found once; the top ten carry about 5%. The chain carries TRBV5-1 and TRBJ2-3; 7 nucleotides align to TRBD2. The receptor comes from an adult in good health. The sequencing used peripheral blood, collected on day 0 of AZD1222 vaccination. CDR3 loop: CASSLGLGAGTTDTQYF. The CDR3 bases are TGCGCCAGCAGCTTGGGTCTCGGAGCGGGGACCACAGATACGCAGTATTTT. The entire variable domain, with the rest obtained from reference TRBV5-1 and TRBJ2-3, is as follows: KAGVTQTPRYLIKTRGQQVTLSCSPISGHRSVSWYQQTPGQGLQFLFEYFSETQRNKGNFPGRFSGRQFSNSRSEMNVSTLELGDSALYLCASSLGLGAGTTDTQYFGPGTRLTVL.